This record covers a single TCR beta chain. The antigen remains undetermined. Germline assignment: CDR1 SGHRS and CDR2 YFSETQ. Trimming removed 5 bases at V and 3 bases at J, with 11 bases between. The length of the CDR3 is 13 residues. This entry is derived from a study of beta chain features in type 1 diabetes. The study's findings and limits: In these data, an HLA type influence on TCRB rearrangement remained unresolved. Within each of all four CD4+ subsets, Type 1 diabetes patients had TCRB CDR3s that were moderately but significantly shorter. The VDJ junctions of type 1 diabetes patients carried fewer insertions and more deletions.

The entirety of the isolated RNA underwent reverse transcription, so expressed TCRB transcripts were sequenced. The protocol was immunoSEQ multiplex PCR, while the TCRdb copy is restricted to in-frame clones and leaves out a portion. The repertoire holds 250,000 to 300,000 clones, roughly 13% seen once, with 0.017% in the top ten. Central memory, naive, regulatory and stem cell-like memory CD4+ cells were sorted by CD45RO/CCR7/CD25/CD127/CD95/CD27. Over 95% purity was reached by all sorted populations. V gene TRBV5-1 combines with J gene TRBJ1-1; unclear D gene. Sequences were obtained from naive CD4+ T cells from blood. The receptor was derived from a man between 25 and 39 years old with type 1 diabetes. This chain's CDR3 is CASRIREDTEAFF. In nucleotides, the CDR3 is TGCGCCAGCAGGATAAGGGAGGACACTGAAGCTTTCTTT. The variable domain in full, with the rest retrieved from reference TRBV5-1 and TRBJ1-1, is KAGVTQTPRYLIKTRGQQVTLSCSPISGHRSVSWYQQTPGQGLQFLFEYFSETQRNKGNFPGRFSGRQFSNSRSEMNVSTLELGDSALYLCASRIREDTEAFFGQGTRLTVV.